The 18 T cell receptor beta chains given below trace back to one sample, sequenced in a study of blood T cell repertoires in COVID-19. Only in-frame clones appear in the TCRdb table, and some are missing; sequencing was by immunoSEQ multiplex PCR. This table holds about 250,000 clones, 80% to 90% found once. Material for sequencing was PBMCs or T cells enriched from blood (not recorded which). The origin of the receptors is a woman in her late teens or twenties who had recovered from COVID-19.

This clone was counted a few times. The rearrangement links TRBV15 to TRBJ1-1, with 8 nucleotides matching TRBD1. The CDR3 contains 18 residues. The ends lost 1 base at V and 2 bases at J; junction bases unmatched: 12. The V gene's germline CDR1 is LNHNV and CDR2 YYDKDF (reference sequence). CDR3: CATSRAGGPKKHNTEAFF. The CDR3 DNA follows: TGTGCCACCAGCAGAGCAGGGGGCCCGAAAAAACACAACACTGAAGCTTTCTTT.

The genes are TRBV7-8 and TRBJ1-1, with D possibly TRBD1 on 5 matching bases. Looked up from germline, CDR1 is SGHVS and CDR2 is FQNEAQ. Trimming cost V 0 bases and J 1 base, with 9 bases left between them. The CDR3 is 15 amino acids. CDR3 in amino acids: CASSLAHGQNTEAFF. The CDR3 nucleotides are TGTGCCAGCAGCTTAGCCCACGGACAGAACACTGAAGCTTTCTTT.

V and J are TRBV5-1 and TRBJ2-2, with D tentatively TRBD1 (6 bases). Germline V gene data show CDR1 as SGHRS and CDR2 as YFSETQ. The CDR3 runs 18 residues. Trimming cost V 2 bases and J 1 base, with 18 bases left between them. The DNA for the CDR3 is TGCGCCAGCAGCTTTGCGCAATGGACAGCAGAGAACACCGGGGAGCTGTTTTTT. Residues: CASSFAQWTAENTGELFF.

This clone has a single count. J is TRBJ1-1 and V is TRBV30; D is ambiguous. The germline V and J ends were trimmed by 4 bases and 0 bases, with 9 bases remaining between them. From germline, CDR1 is GTSNPN and CDR2 SVGIG (reference sequence). The CDR3 loop spans 13 amino acids. The CDR3 region is CAWTGGLNTEAFF. CDR3 sequence (DNA): TGTGCCTGGACGGGTGGCCTGAACACTGAAGCTTTCTTT.

V is TRBV3-1 (or the pseudogene TRBV3-2) and J is TRBJ1-2; unclear D gene. The CDR3 runs to 12 residues. Trimming took 1 base from V and 4 from J, leaving 4 bases between them. The germline CDR1 and CDR2 sequences are LGHDT and YNNKEL (reference sequence). The CDR3 reads CASSQVRYGYTF. Written as DNA, the CDR3 is TGTGCCAGCAGCCAAGTCCGCTATGGCTACACCTTC.

The rearrangement links TRBV6-1 to TRBJ1-2; D is unresolved. Trimming cost V 2 bases and J 5 bases, with 6 bases left between them. The CDR3 is made up of 12 amino acids. The germline V gene has CDR1 MNHNS and CDR2 SASEGT. In nucleotides, the CDR3 is TGTGCCAGCAGTGAATCCTCGTATGGCTACACCTTC. It is translated as CASSESSYGYTF.

In its sample, this clone was seen once. V is TRBV19 and J is TRBJ1-2; D gene ambiguous. Germline CDR1 LNHDA, CDR2 SQIVND (reference sequence). V was trimmed by 2 bases and J by 4 bases, leaving 14 bases between them. The length of the CDR3 is 15 residues. CDR3 region: CASSILAGNSYGYTF. The CDR3 bases are TGTGCCAGTAGTATACTGGCAGGCAACTCCTATGGCTACACCTTC.

The V call is TRBV7-8, the J call TRBJ2-7, with 9 positions matching TRBD1. Trimming cost V 2 bases and J 3 bases; bases outside gene matches: 5. From germline, CDR1 is SGHVS and CDR2 FQNEAQ. This CDR3 has 15 residues. CDR3 sequence reads: CASSLRRTGVYEQYF. The CDR3 bases are TGTGCCAGCAGCTTAAGGAGGACAGGGGTCTACGAGCAGTACTTC. Full variable domain (rest looked up from reference TRBV7-8 and TRBJ2-7): GAGVSQSPRYKVAKRGQDVALRCDPISGHVSLFWYQQALGQGPEFLTYFQNEAQLDKSGLPSDRFFAERPEGSVSTLKIQRTQQEDSAVYLCASSLRRTGVYEQYFGPGTRLTVT.

The rearrangement uses TRBV6-1 and TRBJ1-4; unclear D gene. Germline V CDR1 and CDR2: MNHNS, SASEGT. The CDR3 covers 16 residues. The germline V and J ends were trimmed by 4 bases and 0 bases, with 12 bases remaining between them. The chain's CDR3 is CASSALPVATNEKLFF. CDR3 bases: TGTGCCAGCAGTGCCTTACCGGTCGCAACTAATGAAAAACTGTTTTTT.

The chain couples TRBV10-1 to TRBJ2-3; 7 bases are shared with TRBD1. V lost 5 bases and J lost 0; bases outside the gene matches: 8. From germline, CDR1 is WNHNN and CDR2 SYGVQD (reference sequence). This CDR3 has 16 residues. The CDR3 sequence: CASSQETGISTDTQYF. The DNA for the CDR3 is TGCGCCAGCAGTCAGGAGACAGGGATAAGCACAGATACGCAGTATTTT.

The chain employs TRBV4-2 and TRBJ2-3; TRBD2 aligns across 8 bases. The CDR3 contains 16 residues. The germline V gene has CDR1 LGHNA and CDR2 YNFKEQ. The V gene end was trimmed by 0 bases and the J gene end by 3 bases; junction bases not matched to a gene: 5. CDR3 DNA sequence: TGTGCCAGCAGCCAAGATGCGGCTAGCGGGACAGATACGCAGTATTTT. It specifies CASSQDAASGTDTQYF.

The J gene is TRBJ1-5, the V gene TRBV13; 7 positions match TRBD1. The junction had 5 bases not matched to a gene; V was cut back by 5 bases and J by 4 bases. The CDR3 runs to 14 residues. Germline loops: CDR1 PRHDT, CDR2 FYEKMQ (reference sequence). The CDR3 nucleotides read TGTGCCAGCAGCCGTGGACAGGAAAATCAGCCCCAGCATTTT. Translating it yields CASSRGQENQPQHF. Based on the CDR3 plus reference TRBV13 and TRBJ1-5, the full variable domain is AAGVIQSPRHLIKEKRETATLKCYPIPRHDTVYWYQQGPGQDPQFLISFYEKMQSDKGSIPDRFSAQQFSDYHSELNMSSLELGDSALYFCASSRGQENQPQHFGDGTRLSIL.

The chain combines TRBV7-6 with TRBJ2-1; TRBD2 might be the D (6 bases). CDR1 SGHVS and CDR2 FNYEAQ come from the germline V gene. Between the trimmed V and J ends, which lost 5 bases and 10 bases, there was a span of 15 bases. CDR3 length equals 13 residues. The CDR3 reads CASSPIGRAEQFF. Here the CDR3 DNA reads TGTGCCAGCAGCCCGATCGGGAGAGCGGAGCAGTTCTTC.

This clone was seen only once. This chain connects TRBV10-3 to TRBJ1-6; D is possibly TRBD1 (6 bases). Germline CDR1 reads ENHRY; CDR2 reads SYGVKD. Trimming shortened V by 5 bases and J by 9 bases, and 20 bases separated the two germline ends. This CDR3 has 16 residues. The chain's CDR3 is CAISTGTSKASSPLHF. The CDR3 DNA reads as TGTGCCATCAGTACCGGGACATCCAAGGCCAGTTCACCCCTCCACTTT.

The J gene is TRBJ2-5, the V gene TRBV10-1; 7 bases fit TRBD1. This CDR3 is built from 13 residues. Per germline, CDR1 WNHNN and CDR2 SYGVQD (reference sequence). V lost 6 bases and J lost 3; bases outside the gene matches: 4. Written as DNA, the CDR3 is TGCGCCAGCAGCTCGGACAGGAAAGAGACCCAGTACTTC. Residues: CASSSDRKETQYF.

J is TRBJ2-5 and V is TRBV12-5; TRBD2 matches at 7 bases. J gave up 4 bases and V 3 bases, and 8 bases lay outside the gene matches. Germline CDR1 is LGHNT and CDR2 is FRNRAP. The CDR3 length is 15 residues. Written as DNA, the CDR3 is TGTGCTAGTGGTTTTCGACTAGCCTTAGGAGAGACCCAGTACTTC. Protein: CASGFRLALGETQYF.

The rearrangement joins TRBV6-2 or TRBV6-3 to TRBJ2-3; a possible D gene is TRBD2 (6 bases). Germline-derived CDR1 and CDR2 are MNHEY and SVGEGT. This CDR3 is built from 15 residues. The V end lost 4 bases, the J end lost 1 base, and 12 bases lay between the germline ends. The CDR3 sequence: CASSSRGVGTDTQYF. CDR3 sequence (DNA): TGTGCCAGCAGTTCGCGGGGAGTCGGCACAGATACGCAGTATTTT.

The gene calls are TRBV11-2 and TRBJ1-2; a possible D gene is TRBD1 (6 bases). The CDR3 has 12 amino acids. Germline V lookup: CDR1 SGHAT, CDR2 FQNNGV. The V end was cut by 5 bases, the J end by 5 bases, with 9 bases between. CDR3 nucleotide sequence: TGTGCCAGCAGCGCCACAGGGTATGGCTACACCTTC. Its protein is CASSATGYGYTF.